This entry lists 14 T cell receptor beta chains sequenced from one sample in a study of regulatory T cells in long-lasting Graves disease. Construction of TCR beta libraries relied on iRepertoire HTBI primers and on Arm-PCR targeting CDR3 regions. TCRdb itself ran the multiplex PCR reads through MiXCR, one entry per CDR3 protein. The data show around 460,000 distinct CDR3 sequences, roughly 22% seen once. The time point was: persistent/refractory GD, antithyroid drugs over 5 years with positive TRAb. Preparation of the TCR library used RNA extracted from PBMCs. Sequenced material: peripheral blood mononuclear cells (PBMCs), taken when the disease was refractory, from a patient treated with antithyroid drugs. The source is a female donor with Graves disease.

This clonotype was counted only a few times. This rearrangement joins TRBV7-2 to TRBJ1-2; 9 nucleotides agree with TRBD1. The CDR3 runs 16 residues. Looked up from germline, CDR1 is SGHTA and CDR2 is FQGNSA. V lost 5 bases and J lost 3; bases outside the gene matches: 10. In nucleotides, the CDR3 is TGTGCCAGCAGCCCCTATCTGAGGGACAGGGACTATGGCTACACCTTC. Translated: CASSPYLRDRDYGYTF.

With regard to this clonotype: Since a much larger clone is just one base distant, this may be a read error. The rearrangement joins TRBV12-3 or TRBV12-4 to TRBJ1-1; possibly TRBD1 for D (5 bases). Between the trimmed V and J ends, which lost 7 bases and 4 bases, there was a span of 13 bases. The CDR3 contains 13 residues. The DNA for the CDR3 is TGTGCCAGCACCTGGGGGAGGAGCACTGAAGCTTTCTTT. As protein: CASTWGRSTEAFF.

A few counts support this clonotype. The chain combines TRBV3-1 with TRBJ1-5, with D maybe TRBD1 (6 bases). CDR1 is LGHDT and CDR2 is YNNKEL in the germline V gene (reference sequence). The V end was cut by 5 bases, the J end by 7 bases, with 15 bases between. The CDR3 length is 14 residues. The DNA of the CDR3 is TGTGCCAGCAGCTATAGGGGGTCTGGGCAGCCCCAGCATTTT. It yields the protein CASSYRGSGQPQHF.

V gene TRBV20-1 combines with J gene TRBJ1-1, with D perhaps TRBD1 (5 bases). The CDR3 runs 13 residues. CDR1 is DFQATT, CDR2 SNEGSKA, per germline (reference sequence). The CDR3 nucleotides are TGCAGCCCCACCGGGGGTCTTAACACTGAAGCTTTCTTT. It yields the protein CSPTGGLNTEAFF.

The sample holds many counts of this clonotype. The V and J genes are TRBV28 and TRBJ1-1; D uncertain. The germline gives CDR1 MDHEN, CDR2 SYDVKM. Trimming removed 2 bases at V and 10 bases at J, with 20 bases between. The CDR3 runs to 15 residues. CDR3 sequence (DNA): TGTGCCAGCAGTTTACTCTTAGCTGGAGGCATGTTAGCTTTCTTT. It specifies CASSLLLAGGMLAFF. The full variable domain, its missing parts supplied by reference TRBV28 and TRBJ1-1, is DVKVTQSSRYLVKRTGEKVFLECVQDMDHENMFWYRQDPGLGLRLIYFSYDVKMKEKGDIPEGYSVSREKKERFSLILESASTNQTSMYLCASSLLLAGGMLAFFGQGTRLTVV.

The chain's CDR3 is CASSLGQGPLSNQPQHF. CDR3 sequence (DNA): TGTGCCAGCAGTTTAGGGCAGGGCCCATTAAGCAATCAGCCCCAGCATTTT. V gene TRBV28 combines with J gene TRBJ1-5, with D possibly TRBD1 on 5 matching bases. The CDR3 spans 17 residues. The germline gives CDR1 MDHEN, CDR2 SYDVKM. Trimming took 2 bases from V and 1 from J, leaving 15 bases between them.

This chain joins TRBV20-1 and TRBJ1-2; D is unclear. Germline CDR1 reads DFQATT; CDR2 reads SNEGSKA (reference sequence). V lost 3 bases and J lost 4, with 9 bases in between. CDR3 length: 12 residues. CDR3 sequence (DNA): TGCAGTGCTAGTAAGAGCACCTATGGCTACACCTTC. Encoded protein: CSASKSTYGYTF.

This clonotype was seen many times. In nucleotides, the CDR3 is TGTGCCAGCAAGACAGAGAGAAGGATCTACGAGCAGTACTTC. It yields the protein CASKTERRIYEQYF. The rearrangement links TRBV2 to TRBJ2-7; a possible D gene is TRBD1 (5 bases). Germline CDR1 and CDR2: SNHLY and FYNNEI. Trimming took 7 bases from V and 3 from J, leaving 16 bases between them. This CDR3 comprises 14 residues. Full variable domain (remainder filled in from reference TRBV2 and TRBJ2-7): EPEVTQTPSHQVTQMGQEVILRCVPISNHLYFYWYRQILGQKVEFLVSFYNNEISEKSEIFDDQFSVERPDGSNFTLKIRSTKLEDSAMYFCASKTERRIYEQYFGPGTRLTVT.

This clonotype was counted at least ten times. The chain is built from TRBV12-3 or TRBV12-4 and TRBJ2-7; TRBD2 might be the D (6 bases). V was trimmed by 10 bases and J by 0 bases, leaving 16 bases between them. This CDR3 has 14 amino acids. The CDR3 region is CAIAEGTSSYEQYF. The CDR3 region has the DNA TGTGCCATCGCGGAGGGGACTTCCTCCTACGAGCAGTACTTC.

The J gene is TRBJ1-1, the V gene TRBV6-1; no clear D. In germline, CDR1 is MNHNS, CDR2 SASEGT. The CDR3 loop spans 13 amino acids. V was cut by 6 bases and J by 1 base, with 9 bases left in between. The CDR3: CASRSPENTEAFF. The CDR3 DNA reads as TGTGCCAGCAGGAGCCCAGAGAACACTGAAGCTTTCTTT.

The genes are TRBV7-2 and TRBJ2-7; possibly TRBD1 or TRBD2 for D (5 bases each). The CDR3 loop spans 15 amino acids. Per the germline V gene, CDR1 is SGHTA and CDR2 is FQGNSA. V was pared by 4 bases and J by 2 bases, with 15 bases between. CDR3 DNA sequence: TGTGCCAGCAGCTCCGGGACCCTCTCCGCCTACGAGCAGTACTTC. Protein product: CASSSGTLSAYEQYF.

The table lists this clonotype with many counts. The chain employs TRBV24-1 and TRBJ2-7; D possibly uses TRBD1 or TRBD2 (5 bases each). This CDR3 has 14 residues. V lost 6 bases and J lost 5, with 16 bases in between. The germline V gene has CDR1 KGHDR and CDR2 SFDVKD. The CDR3 loop reads CATSHGTLWDEQYF. The CDR3 bases are TGTGCCACCAGTCACGGGACCCTCTGGGACGAGCAGTACTTC.

In its sample, this clonotype was seen many times. The genes are TRBV29-1 and TRBJ2-5; TRBD2 matches 7 bases. Germline V CDR1 and CDR2: SQVTM, ANQGSEA. This CDR3 has 10 amino acids. The CDR3: CSWGGETQYF. The CDR3 region has the DNA TGCAGTTGGGGGGGTGAGACCCAGTACTTC.

The V gene is TRBV20-1, the J gene TRBJ2-4; weak D call: TRBD2 (5 bases). Trimming left V 5 bases short and J 4 bases short, with 15 bases between. CDR1 DFQATT and CDR2 SNEGSKA come from the germline V gene (reference sequence). The CDR3 has 14 amino acids. CDR3 coding DNA: TGCAGTGCTCCAGGACCCGGGGTTAAAAACATTCAGTACTTC. Residues: CSAPGPGVKNIQYF.